These T cell receptor beta chains were read from a single sample in a study of glioma-infiltrating T cells. TCRdb reprocessed the multiplex PCR reads with MiXCR, giving one entry per CDR3 protein. The repertoire has 400,000 or so distinct CDR3 sequences, approximately 42% of them found once; the top ten carry approximately 12%. Material: glioma tissue, nonneoplastic brain tissue, or PBMCs (not recorded which). The receptors were gathered from a human donor with low-grade glioma or glioblastoma, undergoing nonglioma brain surgery, or in good health (not recorded which). CDR3s include the opening cysteine and the closing phenylalanine or tryptophan. D genes are given only for firm matches. Clone size is stated in some rows and not others, as once, few, many or a class when expanded.

clone size	V gene	J gene	D gene	CDR3 protein	CDR3 DNA
few	TRBV7-2	TRBJ1-3	TRBD1	CASSLTGLSGNTIYF	TGTGCCAGCAGCCTGACAGGGCTCTCTGGAAACACCATATATTTT
-	TRBV19	TRBJ2-3	TRBD2	CTSSPRLAGLTDTQYF	TGTACCAGTAGTCCCCGACTAGCGGGACTCACAGATACGCAGTATTTT
few	TRBV28	TRBJ2-5	-	CASSSNLAQYF	TGTGCCAGCAGCTCCAACCTCGCCCAGTACTTC
-	TRBV6-2/TRBV6-3	TRBJ1-4	-	CASSLGGVSEELFF	TGTGCCAGCAGTTTGGGGGGAGTAAGTGAAGAACTGTTTTTT
few	TRBV20-1	TRBJ1-5	-	CSAKLDSLYSNQPQHF	TGCAGTGCAAAGCTGGACAGCTTATATAGCAATCAGCCCCAGCATTTT
-	TRBV18	TRBJ1-4	-	CASSPLIQGTGEKLFF	TGTGCCAGCTCACCACTAATTCAGGGGACTGGAGAAAAACTGTTTTTT
few	TRBV12-5	TRBJ1-5	-	CASGLLRPQHF	TGTGCTAGTGGTTTGCTGAGGCCCCAGCATTTT
once	TRBV4-1	TRBJ2-3	-	CASSRVGGPSTDTQYF	TGCGCCAGCAGCCGAGTAGGCGGGCCTAGCACAGATACGCAGTATTTT
many	TRBV6-6	TRBJ1-5	-	CASSYSGASNQPQHF	TGTGCCAGCAGTTACTCAGGGGCTAGCAATCAGCCCCAGCATTTT
few	TRBV28	TRBJ2-7	-	CASRGTASEQYF	TGTGCCAGCAGAGGGACCGCTAGCGAGCAGTACTTC
-	TRBV7-2	TRBJ1-5	-	CASSLERRQPQHF	TGTGCCAGCAGCTTAGAAAGGAGACAGCCCCAGCATTTT
few	TRBV6-6	TRBJ2-1	TRBD2	CASSYPSNGVGAGGPNEQFF	TGTGCCAGCAGTTACCCATCCAACGGGGTCGGCGCGGGAGGGCCGAATGAGCAGTTCTTC
-	TRBV10-3	TRBJ2-7	-	CAISESGGDEQYF	TGTGCCATCAGTGAGTCGGGTGGCGACGAGCAGTACTTC
-	TRBV28	TRBJ2-1	-	CASITRALGYEQFF	TGTGCCAGCATCACTAGGGCGCTAGGCTATGAGCAGTTCTTC
many	TRBV10-3	TRBJ1-2	-	CAIREPTAANYGYTF	TGTGCCATCAGGGAACCGACAGCAGCTAACTATGGCTACACCTTC
few	TRBV20-1	TRBJ1-2	-	CSARDRAARDHGYTF	TGCAGTGCTAGAGACAGGGCCGCCAGGGACCATGGCTACACCTTC
-	TRBV19	TRBJ1-1	-	CASKVGTEAFF	TGTGCCAGTAAGGTGGGCACTGAAGCTTTCTTT
-	TRBV5-8	TRBJ1-1	-	CASRILAGTNTEAFF	TGTGCCAGCAGGATACTAGCAGGGACGAACACTGAAGCTTTCTTT
-	TRBV28	TRBJ2-7	-	CASSFSTYEQYF	TGTGCCAGCAGTTTTAGCACCTACGAGCAGTACTTC
once	TRBV14	TRBJ2-1	TRBD1	CASSQVQGAGEQFF	TGTGCCAGCAGCCAAGTTCAGGGGGCCGGTGAGCAGTTCTTC
-	TRBV2	TRBJ2-1	TRBD2	CASSEAELAGGNNEQFF	TGTGCCAGCAGTGAAGCCGAACTAGCGGGAGGTAACAATGAGCAGTTCTTC
-	TRBV6-2/TRBV6-3	TRBJ2-7	-	CASNNFIYEQYF	TGTGCCAGCAATAACTTCATCTACGAGCAGTACTTC
few	TRBV24-1	TRBJ2-1	-	CATSEPTGTTTREQFF	TGTGCCACCAGTGAACCAACCGGGACCACCACCAGGGAGCAGTTCTTC
-	TRBV20-1	TRBJ1-5	-	CSAAGVIQPQHF	TGCAGCGCGGCAGGGGTTATCCAGCCCCAGCATTTT
many	TRBV28	TRBJ2-1	TRBD1	CASSLVRTGFGEQFF	TGTGCCAGCAGTTTGGTGAGGACAGGGTTCGGTGAGCAGTTCTTC
-	TRBV5-6	TRBJ2-1	-	CASSSAVRKPNEQFF	TGTGCCAGCAGCTCAGCGGTCAGGAAGCCGAATGAGCAGTTCTTC
-	TRBV20-1	TRBJ2-7	-	CSARDIFLTGTENYEQYF	TGCAGTGCTAGGGACATCTTCCTAACCGGGACGGAAAATTACGAGCAGTACTTC
-	TRBV28	TRBJ2-1	-	CASSLTPRSANEQFF	TGTGCCAGCAGTCTGACACCAAGGAGTGCGAATGAGCAGTTCTTC
many	TRBV6-2/TRBV6-3	TRBJ2-1	TRBD1	CASSYPPPRTGLEGSYNEQFF	TGTGCCAGCAGTTACCCGCCCCCTCGGACAGGGTTAGAGGGCTCCTACAATGAGCAGTTCTTC
-	TRBV20-1	TRBJ2-1	-	CKGRGNSYNEQFF	TGCAAGGGGCGCGGAAACTCCTACAATGAGCAGTTCTTC
few	TRBV6-1	TRBJ2-3	-	CASSPVAGDISTDTQYF	TGTGCCAGCAGCCCCGTGGCAGGAGATATCAGCACAGATACGCAGTATTTT
few	TRBV28	TRBJ2-7	-	CASSLLAMAYEQYF	TGTGCCAGCAGTTTACTAGCGATGGCCTACGAGCAGTACTTC
-	TRBV13	TRBJ2-3	-	CASSLWRGRGTDTQYF	TGTGCCAGCAGCTTATGGCGGGGAAGGGGCACAGATACGCAGTATTTT
-	TRBV18	TRBJ2-1	-	CASSPDRNEQFF	TGTGCCAGCTCACCGGACAGAAATGAGCAGTTCTTC
-	TRBV27	TRBJ2-7	TRBD1	CASSFLGGGLEQYF	TGTGCCAGCAGCTTCTTAGGGGGCGGTCTCGAGCAGTACTTC
-	TRBV28	TRBJ2-3	-	CASSSVADTQYF	TGTGCCAGCAGTTCGGTGGCAGATACGCAGTATTTT
-	TRBV28	TRBJ1-1	TRBD1	CASGLSRTGDTEAFF	TGTGCCAGCGGTTTATCACGGACAGGAGACACTGAAGCTTTCTTT
few	TRBV28	TRBJ1-2	-	CASSPPGTRLGYTF	TGTGCCAGCAGTCCACCGGGCACCCGGCTTGGCTACACCTTC
-	TRBV6-1	TRBJ2-1	TRBD2	CASARPAGCTGEQFF	TGTGCCAGCGCTCGGCCAGCGGGGTGTACGGGTGAGCAGTTCTTC
few	TRBV20-1	TRBJ2-7	TRBD2	CSARDRTSGSYEQYF	TGCAGTGCTAGAGATCGGACTAGCGGGAGTTACGAGCAGTACTTC
many	TRBV6-1	TRBJ2-2	-	CASSYRRGGSGELFF	TGTGCCAGCAGTTACAGGAGGGGAGGAAGCGGGGAGCTGTTTTTT
-	TRBV20-1	TRBJ1-1	TRBD1	CSAIDRGRPPSTEAFF	TGCAGTGCTATTGACAGGGGCCGGCCGCCGTCCACTGAAGCTTTCTTT
-	TRBV7-2	TRBJ2-7	TRBD1	CASSLGGTGVTYYEQYF	TGTGCCAGCAGCTTAGGGGGGACAGGGGTTACCTACTACGAGCAGTACTTC
-	TRBV12-3/TRBV12-4	TRBJ2-2	TRBD2	CASSYGLAGSTGELFF	TGTGCCAGCAGTTACGGACTAGCGGGAAGCACCGGGGAGCTGTTTTTT
-	TRBV19	TRBJ1-1	TRBD1	CASSFQDRATEAFF	TGTGCCAGTAGTTTTCAAGACAGGGCCACTGAAGCTTTCTTT